The 26 T cell receptor beta chains listed next were all sequenced from one sample in a study of OX40 agonist ivuxolimab in advanced cancers. Repertoires were generated with immunoSEQ multiplex PCR, while TCRdb's copy carries only in-frame clones and drops some. The sample records about 60,000 clones, around 86% being singletons. The input for sequencing was CD4+ or CD8+ T cells sorted from blood, taken in a trial of the OX40 agonist ivuxolimab. The source is an adult with an advanced solid tumor such as melanoma, head and neck, liver or kidney cancer.

In this sample, this clone turned up once. The J gene is TRBJ2-2, the V gene TRBV6-6; D is possibly TRBD2 (7 bases). Germline CDR1 and CDR2: MNHNY and SVGAGI (reference sequence). The CDR3 has 14 amino acids. V lost 5 bases and J lost 7, with 14 bases in between. In DNA form, the CDR3 reads TGTGCCAGCAGTACAGGGAGGGGGATCGGGGAGCTGTTTTTT. Translated: CASSTGRGIGELFF.

This chain uses TRBV7-9 with TRBJ2-7; no clear D. Germline assignment: CDR1 SEHNR and CDR2 FQNEAQ (reference sequence). Trimming stripped 6 bases from V and 5 bases from J, with 11 bases between. There are 12 residues in the CDR3. CDR3 nucleotides: TGTGCCAGCAGAATAAACTCGGACGAGCAGTACTTC. This encodes CASRINSDEQYF.

The chain carries TRBV10-3 and TRBJ2-1; 14 bases agree with TRBD2. CDR1 is ENHRY and CDR2 is SYGVKD in the germline V gene. The CDR3 spans 14 residues. With 8 bases clipped from V and 9 bases from J, the junction kept 6 bases outside the gene matches. The CDR3: CAIGPGLAGVEQFF. DNA for the CDR3: TGTGCCATCGGCCCGGGACTAGCGGGGGTTGAGCAGTTCTTC.

The chain uses TRBV14 and TRBJ2-3; tentatively, D is TRBD2 (6 bases). Germline CDR1 is SGHDN and CDR2 is FVKESK. V dropped 2 bases and J dropped 11 bases, with 14 bases sitting between them. This CDR3 comprises 13 residues. The CDR3 nucleotides read TGTGCCAGCAGCCAACCCTCCCGGGACTTGCAGTATTTT. It specifies CASSQPSRDLQYF.

CDR3 bases: TGTGCCAGCAGTCACAGGGAGGGAGAGACCCAGTACTTC. Translated, it gives CASSHREGETQYF. The rearrangement joins TRBV6-4 to TRBJ2-5, with a tentative D call TRBD2 (7 bases). Deletions cut 5 bases from V and 4 bases from J, with 11 bases between. Germline V gene sequence: CDR1 MRHNA, CDR2 SNTAGT. This CDR3 contains 13 residues.

This sequence joins TRBV7-2 and TRBJ1-1; maybe TRBD1 (5 bases). Per the germline V gene, CDR1 is SGHTA and CDR2 is FQGNSA. CDR3 length: 15 residues. V dropped 3 bases and J dropped 3 bases, with 14 bases sitting between them. CDR3: CASSFGRVRYTEAFF. In DNA, the CDR3 is TGTGCCAGCAGCTTCGGCAGGGTTCGGTACACTGAAGCTTTCTTT.

The chain is built from TRBV6-4 and TRBJ2-3; TRBD1 matches at 9 bases. The CDR3 length is 14 residues. Germline V gives CDR1 MRHNA, CDR2 SNTAGT. J was trimmed by 8 bases and V by 6 bases; bases with no gene match: 9. The CDR3 DNA is TGTGCCAGCAGACCGGGACAGGGTTTAGGTACGCAGTATTTT. It encodes CASRPGQGLGTQYF.

The chain combines TRBV7-7 with TRBJ2-2; TRBD1 matches at 7 bases. Looked up from germline, CDR1 is SSHAT and CDR2 is FNYEAQ (reference sequence). Trimming at V came to 5 bases and at J to 8 bases, leaving 8 bases not matched to a gene. This CDR3 has 14 amino acids. DNA of the CDR3: TGTGCCAGCAGCCCAGGGACAGTAACGGGGGAGCTGTTTTTT. Translating it yields CASSPGTVTGELFF. The whole variable domain, remainder taken from reference TRBV7-7 and TRBJ2-2, is GAGVSQSPRYKVTKRGQDVTLRCDPISSHATLYWYQQALGQGPEFLTYFNYEAQPDKSGLPSDRFSAERPEGSISTLTIQRTEQRDSAMYRCASSPGTVTGELFFGEGSRLTVL.

The chain couples TRBV20-1 to TRBJ1-4, with unresolved D. CDR1 and CDR2 from the germline V gene are DFQATT and SNEGSKA (reference sequence). With 2 bases removed from V and 8 bases from J, the gap between germline ends came to 6 bases. The CDR3 runs to 11 residues. CDR3 nucleotides: TGCAGTGCTAGAAACGACGAAAAACTGTTTTTT. It is translated as CSARNDEKLFF.

The chain couples TRBV6-1 to TRBJ2-2; D is possibly TRBD2 (6 bases). The CDR3 is made up of 13 amino acids. Germline V gene sequence: CDR1 MNHNS, CDR2 SASEGT. The V and J ends lost 7 bases and 5 bases respectively, with 11 bases between them. This CDR3 reads CASKEGSTGELFF. The DNA for the CDR3 is TGTGCCAGCAAGGAGGGGTCTACCGGGGAGCTGTTTTTT.

This chain joins TRBV5-5 and TRBJ2-7; D possibly matches TRBD1 or TRBD2 (5 bases each). This CDR3 is built from 14 residues. Germline CDR1 reads SGHKS; CDR2 reads YYEKEE (reference sequence). V was cut by 0 bases and J by 0 bases, with 7 bases left in between. The CDR3, as DNA: TGTGCCAGCAGCTTGGACGGGACCTCCTACGAGCAGTACTTC. Protein sequence: CASSLDGTSYEQYF.

This clone was recorded a few times. The genes are TRBV29-1 and TRBJ1-6; D perhaps matches TRBD1 (6 bases). The length of the CDR3 is 13 residues. V lost 8 bases, J lost 7 bases, and 15 bases lay in between. Germline CDR1 is SQVTM and CDR2 is ANQGSEA. DNA of the CDR3: TGCAGCTTTAGGACAGACGCGAATTCACCCCTCCACTTT. Its protein product is CSFRTDANSPLHF.

The rearrangement joins TRBV7-8 to TRBJ1-6; D remains unclear. Germline V gene sequence: CDR1 SGHVS, CDR2 FQNEAQ. The CDR3 has 14 residues. V was clipped by 1 base and J by 8 bases, with 9 bases between them. The CDR3 loop is CASSLGGFYSPLHF. DNA for the CDR3: TGTGCCAGCAGCTTAGGTGGTTTCTATTCACCCCTCCACTTT.

This clone was counted a few times. The chain carries TRBV9 and TRBJ2-5; 7 bases fit TRBD2. CDR1 SGDLS and CDR2 YYNGEE come from the germline V gene. The CDR3 length is 15 residues. Germline trimming cut 2 bases from V and 2 bases from J; bases unmatched to any gene: 6. The chain's CDR3 is CASSVRPSGQETQYF. The CDR3 nucleotides are TGTGCCAGCAGCGTCAGACCTAGCGGACAAGAGACCCAGTACTTC.

CDR3 nucleotide sequence: TGTGCCAGCAGATCGGAGGACTCTGGAAACACCATATATTTT. Its translation is CASRSEDSGNTIYF. J is TRBJ1-3 and V is TRBV6-6; the D is unclear. Germline V gene lookup returns CDR1 MNHNY and CDR2 SVGAGI (reference sequence). V shed 6 bases and J shed 0 bases, with 9 bases lying between them. CDR3 length: 14 residues.

The rearrangement uses TRBV5-8 and TRBJ1-2, with D unresolved. This CDR3 region has 14 residues. Trimming shortened V by 3 bases and J by 3 bases, and 12 bases separated the two germline ends. Germline V lookup: CDR1 SGHTS, CDR2 YDEGEE. The CDR3 here is CASSSVLGDYGYTF. Here the CDR3 DNA reads TGTGCCAGCAGCTCTGTCCTTGGGGACTATGGCTACACCTTC.

The J gene is TRBJ2-2, the V gene TRBV6-6; D gene ambiguous. The CDR3 totals 15 residues. Germline CDR1 and CDR2: MNHNY and SVGAGI (reference sequence). V lost 4 bases to trimming and J lost 2 bases, with 11 bases between them. CDR3 sequence reads: CASSSKGGNTGELFF. In DNA form, the CDR3 reads TGTGCCAGCAGTTCAAAAGGCGGAAACACCGGGGAGCTGTTTTTT.

J is TRBJ1-2 and V is TRBV7-3; D call uncertain. V dropped 5 bases and J dropped 8 bases, with 15 bases sitting between them. The V gene's germline CDR1 is SGHTA and CDR2 FQGTGA. The length of the CDR3 is 13 residues. The CDR3 nucleotides are TGTGCCAGCAGCCCCGATACCCTCGGGGGCTACACCTTC. It translates to CASSPDTLGGYTF. Combining the CDR3 with reference TRBV7-3 and TRBJ1-2 gives the whole variable domain GAGVSQTPSNKVTEKGKYVELRCDPISGHTALYWYRQSLGQGPEFLIYFQGTGAADDSGLPNDRFFAVRPEGSVSTLKIQRTERGDSAVYLCASSPDTLGGYTFGSGTRLTVV.

This clone was counted between two and nine times. The sample has other DNA sequences that encode this CDR3 too. The gene calls are TRBV15 and TRBJ1-5; no definite D call. Trimming removed 0 bases at V and 7 bases at J, with 7 bases between. This CDR3 spans 13 amino acids. Germline loops: CDR1 LNHNV, CDR2 YYDKDF (reference sequence). CDR3 coding DNA: TGTGCCACCAGCAGAGATCGAATACAGCCCCAGCATTTT. Protein sequence: CATSRDRIQPQHF.

The gene calls are TRBV5-8 and TRBJ2-7; D not resolved. The CDR3 is made up of 14 amino acids. The V and J ends lost 4 bases and 3 bases respectively, with 14 bases between them. From germline, CDR1 is SGHTS and CDR2 YDEGEE. This CDR3 is CASSQLAGNYEQYF. For the CDR3, the DNA is TGTGCCAGCAGCCAACTCGCCGGAAACTACGAGCAGTACTTC.

In this sample, this clone turned up a few times. The rearrangement links TRBV14 to TRBJ2-1; D is ambiguous. The CDR3 covers 16 residues. The germline gives CDR1 SGHDN, CDR2 FVKESK. V lost 4 bases and J lost 0, with 13 bases in between. The CDR3 DNA follows: TGTGCCAGCAGCCCCCTTTGGCTGAGCTCCTACAATGAGCAGTTCTTC. Its protein is CASSPLWLSSYNEQFF.

J is TRBJ2-3 and V is TRBV11-2; TRBD2 aligns across 14 bases. This CDR3 is built from 18 residues. Germline loops: CDR1 SGHAT, CDR2 FQNNGV. After removal of 5 bases from V and 1 base from J, the junction contained 8 bases not matched to a gene. CDR3 sequence (DNA): TGTGCCAGCAGCCCTGGGACTAGCGGGGGTATCCGCACAGATACGCAGTATTTT. It translates to CASSPGTSGGIRTDTQYF.

This chain links TRBV6-5 with TRBJ1-1, with a tentative D call TRBD1 (5 bases). The V gene lost 6 bases and the J gene lost 6 bases, with 14 bases spanning the gap. Per the germline V gene, CDR1 is MNHEY and CDR2 is SVGAGI. The CDR3 is made up of 13 amino acids. CDR3 amino acids: CASRGRRGPEAFF. The CDR3 DNA reads TGTGCCAGCAGGGGACGTCGCGGTCCTGAAGCTTTCTTT.

J is TRBJ1-5 and V is TRBV30, with a weak D call TRBD1 (5 bases). The germline V gene encodes CDR1 GTSNPN and CDR2 SVGIG (reference sequence). V lost 5 bases and J lost 2, with 13 bases in between. The CDR3 is made up of 14 amino acids. The CDR3 is CAWERDGGNQPQHF. In nucleotides, the CDR3 is TGTGCCTGGGAACGGGACGGTGGCAATCAGCCCCAGCATTTT.

The chain has TRBV5-6 and TRBJ1-3, with a possible D match to TRBD1 (6 bases). The CDR3 consists of 16 residues. V lost 3 bases, J lost 4 bases, and 17 bases lay in between. CDR1 is SGHDT and CDR2 is YYEEEE in the germline V gene. Written as DNA, the CDR3 is TGTGCCAGCAGCTCAATAGACAGGTCGGAAGGAAACACCATATATTTT. Translated: CASSSIDRSEGNTIYF. Together with reference TRBV5-6 and TRBJ1-3, the CDR3 gives the full variable domain: DAGVTQSPTHLIKTRGQQVTLRCSPKSGHDTVSWYQQALGQGPQFIFQYYEEEERQRGNFPDRFSGHQFPNYSSELNVNALLLGDSALYLCASSSIDRSEGNTIYFGEGSWLTVV.

This clone has just a few counts. V is TRBV6-5 and J is TRBJ2-7; 7 nucleotides line up with TRBD1. Germline CDR1 is MNHEY and CDR2 is SVGAGI. The CDR3 spans 12 residues. J was trimmed by 2 bases and V by 10 bases; bases with no gene match: 5. CDR3 DNA: TGTGCCACCCGGGACAGAGCCTACGAGCAGTACTTC. This codes for CATRDRAYEQYF.